This is a list of T cell receptor beta chains from one sample in a study of cytomegalovirus exposure and HLA in healthy donors. This table comes from immunoSEQ multiplex PCR, and its TCRdb copy is limited to in-frame clones, with some not included. The sample has about 220,000 clones, approximately 88% seen once; the top ten hold 0.71%. The sample taken for sequencing was PBMCs. All receptors derive from a boy aged 2 to 10 in good health and CMV-seronegative. CDR3s include the opening cysteine and the closing phenylalanine or tryptophan. D genes are given only for firm matches. Some rows mark clone size as missing; the rest say once, few, many or name a class of expanded clone.

>TRBV6-5|NA|TRBJ2-2|TRBD2
TGTGCCAGCAGGATAGCGGGAGGGGTCACCGGGGAGCTGTTTTTT
CASRIAGGVTGELFF
>TRBV10-1|NA|TRBJ1-1|TRBD1
TGCGCCAGCAGTGAAACAGGGGGTACTGAAGCTTTCTTT
CASSETGGTEAFF
>TRBV19|NA|TRBJ2-7|TRBD1
TGTGCCACAAGGACAGGCGCGTACGAGCAGTACTTC
CATRTGAYEQYF
>TRBV13|NA|TRBJ2-7|TRBD1
TGTGCCAGCAGCTTAGCCCTAGGACAGGGGGCCTACGAGCAGTACTTC
CASSLALGQGAYEQYF
>TRBV25-1|few|TRBJ1-4|NA
TGTGCCAGCAGTGAATGGGGTGCGGGCAAACTGTTTTTT
CASSEWGAGKLFF
>TRBV11-3|once|TRBJ2-1|TRBD1
TGTGCCAGCAGCTTTAGACAGGGTAGCAATGAGCAGTTCTTC
CASSFRQGSNEQFF
>TRBV11-2|NA|TRBJ1-5|TRBD1
TGTGCCAGCAGCTTACAGGGGGCATGGAATCAGCCCCAGCATTTT
CASSLQGAWNQPQHF
>TRBV9|NA|TRBJ2-2|TRBD2
TGTGCCAGCAGCGCAGGGACTAGTTTGGTGAACACCGGGGAGCTGTTTTTT
CASSAGTSLVNTGELFF
>TRBV5-1|once|TRBJ1-1|NA
TGCGCCAGCAGCTTGGAAGGAGGAAAAGCTTTCTTT
CASSLEGGKAFF
>TRBV2|once|TRBJ1-6|TRBD1
TGTGCCAGCACCGGACAGGGAAGGAATTCACCCCTCCACTTT
CASTGQGRNSPLHF
>TRBV18|NA|TRBJ2-7|NA
TGTGCCAGCTCACCGACAGTGGGGTTTGAGGAGCAGTACTTC
CASSPTVGFEEQYF
>TRBV30|NA|TRBJ1-5|TRBD1
TGTGCCTGGAGTCCCGGACAGGGGGATCAGCCCCAGCATTTT
CAWSPGQGDQPQHF
>TRBV9|NA|TRBJ2-3|TRBD2
TGTGCCAGCAGCGTCCTCTATAGCGGGGTAGGAGATACGCAGTATTTT
CASSVLYSGVGDTQYF
>TRBV10-3|few|TRBJ1-1|NA
TGTGCCATCAGTGACGAGGGAACGGCTTTCTTT
CAISDEGTAFF
>TRBV5-6|few|TRBJ1-6|NA
TGTGCCAGCAGCACTCTCAGGGGAAGGTCACCCCTCCACTTT
CASSTLRGRSPLHF
>TRBV9|NA|TRBJ1-2|TRBD1
TGTGCCAGCAGCGAATCCTCCAAGCAGGGGGCGGGTAGTGTCGGCTATGGCTACACCTTC
CASSESSKQGAGSVGYGYTF
>TRBV30|NA|TRBJ1-3|TRBD1
TGTGCATGGCTCGACAGGGGATCGTTCGGAAACACCATATATTTT
CAWLDRGSFGNTIYF
>TRBV7-9|NA|TRBJ1-2|TRBD1
TGTGCCAGCAGCGCGAGGGGACAGGAAGGGAACTATGGCTACACCTTC
CASSARGQEGNYGYTF
>TRBV5-3|once|TRBJ2-2|NA
TGTGCCAGAAGCCCAGATGAGGCCGGGGAGCTGTTTTTT
CARSPDEAGELFF
>TRBV7-9|once|TRBJ2-1|NA
TGTGCCAGCAGCTTAAACGGCGGGGGCACCTACAATGAGCAGTTCTTC
CASSLNGGGTYNEQFF
>TRBV9|NA|TRBJ2-7|NA
TGTGCCAGCAGCGTAGTCACGACGGGCGAGCAGTACTTC
CASSVVTTGEQYF
>TRBV7-8|NA|TRBJ2-2|NA
TGTGCCAGCAGCTTAGGGACTCCAAACACCGGGGAGCTGTTTTTT
CASSLGTPNTGELFF
>TRBV19|NA|TRBJ2-1|TRBD2
TGTGCCAGTAGTTCACTAGCGGGAGTTAATGAGCAGTTCTTC
CASSSLAGVNEQFF
>TRBV30|once|TRBJ2-5|TRBD2
TGTGCCTGGAGTGTCGGACTAGCGGGGGTAGAGACCCAGTACTTC
CAWSVGLAGVETQYF
>TRBV19|few|TRBJ2-1|NA
TGTGCCAGTAGTACCCAGGGGTGGGGACAGTTCTTC
CASSTQGWGQFF
>TRBV7-9|NA|TRBJ1-3|NA
TGTGCCAGCAGCTTAAGTACTTCTGGAAACACCATATATTTT
CASSLSTSGNTIYF
>TRBV5-6|NA|TRBJ1-2|NA
TGTGCCAGCAGCTTGGCCAATCGAGGGAGCCATGGCTACACCTTC
CASSLANRGSHGYTF
>TRBV6-5|few|TRBJ1-1|NA
TGTGCCAGCAGCTACAGGGCGGGGACTGAAGCTTTCTTT
CASSYRAGTEAFF
>TRBV12-5|once|TRBJ2-3|NA
TGTGCTAGTGGTTCAGGACTGGGCCCCGATACGCAGTATTTT
CASGSGLGPDTQYF
>TRBV4-2|few|TRBJ1-4|TRBD1
TGTGCCAGCAGCCAAGAAGCCCAGGGGGCTAGAAAACTGTTTTTT
CASSQEAQGARKLFF
>TRBV5-6|NA|TRBJ2-7|TRBD2
TGTGCCAGCAGCCCGAAGATGGGGGACTACTCCTACGAGCAGTACTTC
CASSPKMGDYSYEQYF
>TRBV7-9|NA|TRBJ2-7|TRBD1
TGTGCCAGCAGGAGACCCGACAGGGACTACGAGCAGTACTTC
CASRRPDRDYEQYF
>TRBV2|NA|TRBJ1-1|TRBD1
TGTGCCAGCAGTGCTACAGGGGGCGAAGGTGAAGCTTTCTTT
CASSATGGEGEAFF
>TRBV30|NA|TRBJ1-3|NA
TGTGCCTGTGCAGGGCCCTCTGGAAACACCATATATTTT
CACAGPSGNTIYF
>TRBV30|NA|TRBJ1-1|TRBD1
TGTGCCTGGGACAGGGCGATGAACACTGAAGCTTTCTTT
CAWDRAMNTEAFF
>TRBV11-2|NA|TRBJ1-2|TRBD1
TGTGCCAGCAGCGGGGACAGGGGGCTTGAAGGCTACACCTTC
CASSGDRGLEGYTF
>TRBV29-1|once|TRBJ2-2|NA
TGCAGCGTTGAAGCATTGAGTTCGGGGGGCTTGCGCACCGGGGAGCTGTTTTTT
CSVEALSSGGLRTGELFF
>TRBV2|NA|TRBJ2-7|NA
TGTGCGAGCAGGAAGGACAGCTCCTACGAGCAGTACTTC
CASRKDSSYEQYF
>TRBV23-1|NA|TRBJ2-3|NA
TGCGCCAGCAGTCAATCGGGCGGGGCCACAGATACGCAGTATTTT
CASSQSGGATDTQYF
>TRBV7-2|NA|TRBJ2-1|TRBD2
TGTGCCAGCAGCTTACAAAGCGGGAGTGATGAGCAGTTCTTC
CASSLQSGSDEQFF
>TRBV4-1|NA|TRBJ2-5|NA
TGCGCCAGCAGCCAAGATCTTGCGGGACTCGAGACCCAGTACTTC
CASSQDLAGLETQYF